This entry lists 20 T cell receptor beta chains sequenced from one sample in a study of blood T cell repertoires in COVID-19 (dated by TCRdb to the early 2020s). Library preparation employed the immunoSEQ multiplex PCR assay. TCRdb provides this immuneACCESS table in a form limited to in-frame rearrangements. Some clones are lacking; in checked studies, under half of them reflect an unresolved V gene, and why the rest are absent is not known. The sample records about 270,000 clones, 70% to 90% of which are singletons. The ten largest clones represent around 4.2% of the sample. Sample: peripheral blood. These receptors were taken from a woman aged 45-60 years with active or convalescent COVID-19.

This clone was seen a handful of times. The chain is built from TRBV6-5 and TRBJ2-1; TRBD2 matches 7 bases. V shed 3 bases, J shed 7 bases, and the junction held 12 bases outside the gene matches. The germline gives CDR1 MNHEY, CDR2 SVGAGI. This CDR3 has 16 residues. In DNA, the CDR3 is TGTGCCAGCAGTTATTCCCCGGGCCAGGGAGGGAATGAGCAGTTCTTC. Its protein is CASSYSPGQGGNEQFF.

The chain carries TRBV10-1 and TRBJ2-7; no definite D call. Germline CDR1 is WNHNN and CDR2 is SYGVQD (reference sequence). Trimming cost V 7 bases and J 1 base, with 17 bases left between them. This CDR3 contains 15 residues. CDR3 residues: CASIGTPRKSYEQYF. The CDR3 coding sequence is TGCGCCAGCATTGGAACCCCCAGGAAGTCCTACGAGCAGTACTTC.

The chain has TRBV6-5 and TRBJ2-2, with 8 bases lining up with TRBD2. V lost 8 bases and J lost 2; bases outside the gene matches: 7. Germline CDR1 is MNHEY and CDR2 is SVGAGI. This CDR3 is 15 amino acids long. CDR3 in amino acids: CASGLAGLNTGELFF. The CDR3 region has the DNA TGTGCCAGCGGGCTAGCGGGTTTAAACACCGGGGAGCTGTTTTTT.

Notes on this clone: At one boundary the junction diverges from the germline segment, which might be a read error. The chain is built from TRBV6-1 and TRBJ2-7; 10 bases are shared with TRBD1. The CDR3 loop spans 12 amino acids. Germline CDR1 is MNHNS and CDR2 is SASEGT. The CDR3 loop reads CASSEGGTGEHF. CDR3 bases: TGTGCCAGCAGTGAAGGAGGGACAGGGGAGCACTTC.

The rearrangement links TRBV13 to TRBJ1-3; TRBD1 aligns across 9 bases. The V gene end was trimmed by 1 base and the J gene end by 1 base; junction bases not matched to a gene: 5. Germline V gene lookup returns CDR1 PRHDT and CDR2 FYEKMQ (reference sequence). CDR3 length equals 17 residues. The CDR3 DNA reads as TGTGCCAGCAGCTTAGAGCCGGGACAGGGATCTGGAAACACCATATATTTT. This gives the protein CASSLEPGQGSGNTIYF.

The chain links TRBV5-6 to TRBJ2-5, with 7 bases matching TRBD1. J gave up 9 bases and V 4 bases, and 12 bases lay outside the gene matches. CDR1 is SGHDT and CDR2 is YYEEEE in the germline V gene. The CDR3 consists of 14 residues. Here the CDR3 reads CASSRGQPESAQYF. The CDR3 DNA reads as TGTGCCAGCAGCCGGGGACAGCCTGAATCGGCCCAGTACTTC.

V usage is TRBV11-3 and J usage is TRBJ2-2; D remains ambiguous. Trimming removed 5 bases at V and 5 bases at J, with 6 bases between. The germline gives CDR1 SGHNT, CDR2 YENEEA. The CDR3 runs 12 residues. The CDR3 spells CASSRATGELFF. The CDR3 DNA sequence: TGTGCCAGCAGCCGAGCTACCGGGGAGCTGTTTTTT.

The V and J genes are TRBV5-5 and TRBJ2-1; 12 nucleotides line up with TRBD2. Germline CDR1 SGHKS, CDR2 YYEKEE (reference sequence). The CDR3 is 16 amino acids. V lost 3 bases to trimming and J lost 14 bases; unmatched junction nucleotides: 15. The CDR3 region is CASSSKTQLAGGVEFF. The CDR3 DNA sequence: TGTGCCAGCAGCTCTAAAACCCAACTAGCGGGAGGCGTGGAGTTCTTC.

Written as DNA, the CDR3 is TGTGCCAGCAGTTACTCGATGACAGCCCATGGCTACACCTTC. It is translated as CASSYSMTAHGYTF. V usage is TRBV6-5 and J usage is TRBJ1-2, with a weak D call TRBD1 (5 bases). Trimming removed 0 bases from V and 6 bases from J, with 11 bases in between. The CDR3 is 14 amino acids. Germline CDR1 and CDR2: MNHEY and SVGAGI.

The CDR3 reads CASRSVRGGELFF. DNA of the CDR3: TGTGCCAGCAGATCTGTTCGGGGCGGGGAGCTGTTTTTT. The chain recombines TRBV6-5 with TRBJ2-2, with D perhaps TRBD2 (5 bases). CDR1 is MNHEY, CDR2 SVGAGI, per germline. The CDR3 sequence is 13 residues long. V lost 6 bases, J lost 7 bases, and 12 bases lay in between.

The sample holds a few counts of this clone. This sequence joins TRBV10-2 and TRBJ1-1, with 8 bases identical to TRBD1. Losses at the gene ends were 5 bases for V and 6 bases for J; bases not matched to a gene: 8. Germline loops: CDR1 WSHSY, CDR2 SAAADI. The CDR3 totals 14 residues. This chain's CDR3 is CASSWDRRRAEAFF. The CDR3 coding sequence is TGCGCCAGCAGTTGGGACAGGAGGAGAGCTGAAGCTTTCTTT.

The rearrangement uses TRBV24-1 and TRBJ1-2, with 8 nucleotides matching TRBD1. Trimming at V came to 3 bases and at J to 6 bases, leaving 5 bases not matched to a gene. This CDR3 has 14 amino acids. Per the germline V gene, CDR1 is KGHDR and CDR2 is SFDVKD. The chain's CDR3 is CATSDTDRDDGYTF. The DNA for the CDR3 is TGTGCCACCAGTGATACGGACAGGGATGATGGCTACACCTTC.

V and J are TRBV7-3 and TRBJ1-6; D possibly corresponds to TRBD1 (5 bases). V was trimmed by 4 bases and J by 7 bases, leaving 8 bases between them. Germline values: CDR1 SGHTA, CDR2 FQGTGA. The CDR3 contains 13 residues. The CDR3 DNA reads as TGTGCCAGCAGCTCGACAGCAAATTCACCCCTCCACTTT. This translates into CASSSTANSPLHF.

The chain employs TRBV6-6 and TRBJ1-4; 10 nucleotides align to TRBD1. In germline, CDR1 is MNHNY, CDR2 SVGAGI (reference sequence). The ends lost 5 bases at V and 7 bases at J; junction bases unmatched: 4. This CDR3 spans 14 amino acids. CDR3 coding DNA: TGTGCCAGCAGTCGACAGGGGGCGGGTGAAAAACTGTTTTTT. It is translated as CASSRQGAGEKLFF.

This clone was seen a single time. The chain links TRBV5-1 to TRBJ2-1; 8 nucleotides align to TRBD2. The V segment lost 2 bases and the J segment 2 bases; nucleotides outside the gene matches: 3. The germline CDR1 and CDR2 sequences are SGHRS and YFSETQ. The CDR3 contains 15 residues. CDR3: CASSLAGVAYNEQFF. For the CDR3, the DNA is TGCGCCAGCAGCTTAGCGGGAGTAGCCTACAATGAGCAGTTCTTC. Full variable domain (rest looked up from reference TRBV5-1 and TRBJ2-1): KAGVTQTPRYLIKTRGQQVTLSCSPISGHRSVSWYQQTPGQGLQFLFEYFSETQRNKGNFPGRFSGRQFSNSRSEMNVSTLELGDSALYLCASSLAGVAYNEQFFGPGTRLTVL.

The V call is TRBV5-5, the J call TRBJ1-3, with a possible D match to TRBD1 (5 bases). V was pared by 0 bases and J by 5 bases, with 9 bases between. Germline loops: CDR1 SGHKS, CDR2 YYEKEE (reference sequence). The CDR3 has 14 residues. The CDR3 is CASSLEEGRNTIYF. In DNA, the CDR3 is TGTGCCAGCAGCTTGGAGGAGGGGAGAAACACCATATATTTT. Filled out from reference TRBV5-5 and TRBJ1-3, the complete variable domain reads DAGVTQSPTHLIKTRGQQVTLRCSPISGHKSVSWYQQVLGQGPQFIFQYYEKEERGRGNFPDRFSARQFPNYSSELNVNALLLGDSALYLCASSLEEGRNTIYFGEGSWLTVV.

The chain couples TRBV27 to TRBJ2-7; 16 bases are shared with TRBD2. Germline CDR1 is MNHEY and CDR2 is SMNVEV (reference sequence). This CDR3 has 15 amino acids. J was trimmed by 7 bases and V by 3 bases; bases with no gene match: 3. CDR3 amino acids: CASSLGTSGRGEQYF. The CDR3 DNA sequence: TGTGCCAGCAGTTTGGGGACTAGCGGGAGGGGAGAGCAGTACTTC.

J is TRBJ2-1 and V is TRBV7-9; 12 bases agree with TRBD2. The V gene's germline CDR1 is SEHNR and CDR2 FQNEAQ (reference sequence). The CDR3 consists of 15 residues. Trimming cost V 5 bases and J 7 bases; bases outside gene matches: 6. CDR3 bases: TGTGCCAGCAGCCCCGGACTAGCGGGATCGAATGAGCAGTTCTTC. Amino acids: CASSPGLAGSNEQFF.

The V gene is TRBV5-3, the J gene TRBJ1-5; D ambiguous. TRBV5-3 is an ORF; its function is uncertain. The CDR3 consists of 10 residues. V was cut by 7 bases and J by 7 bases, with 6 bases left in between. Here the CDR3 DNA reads TGTGCCAGACTCCCCCAGCCCCAGCATTTT. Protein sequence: CARLPQPQHF.

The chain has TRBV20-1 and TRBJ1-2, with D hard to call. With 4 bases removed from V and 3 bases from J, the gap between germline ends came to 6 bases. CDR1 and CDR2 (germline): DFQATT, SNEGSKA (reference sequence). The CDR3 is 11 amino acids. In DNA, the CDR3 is TGCAGTGCTACAGTTGACTATGGCTACACCTTC. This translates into CSATVDYGYTF.